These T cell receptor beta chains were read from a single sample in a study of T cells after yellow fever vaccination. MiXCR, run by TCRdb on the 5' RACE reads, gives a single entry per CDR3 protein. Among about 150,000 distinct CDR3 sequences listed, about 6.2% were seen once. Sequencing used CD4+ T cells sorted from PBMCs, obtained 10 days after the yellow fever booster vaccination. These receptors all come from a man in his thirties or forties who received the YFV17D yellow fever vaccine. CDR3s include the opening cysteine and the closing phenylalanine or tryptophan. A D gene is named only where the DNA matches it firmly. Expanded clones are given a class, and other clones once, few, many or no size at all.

CDR3nt: TGTGCCAGCCACACCGGGACACCCTACGAGCAGTACTTC
CDR3aa: CASHTGTPYEQYF
d_gene: NA
j_gene: TRBJ2-7
v_gene: TRBV28
abundance: NA

CDR3nt: TGCAGTGTACGCGGGGCCACAGATACGCAGTATTTT
CDR3aa: CSVRGATDTQYF
d_gene: NA
j_gene: TRBJ2-3
v_gene: TRBV20-1
abundance: many

CDR3nt: TGTGCCAGCAGATCTCTTATGATGGACCTTCCCTTCTACACCTTC
CDR3aa: CASRSLMMDLPFYTF
d_gene: NA
j_gene: TRBJ1-2
v_gene: TRBV13
abundance: many

CDR3nt: TGTGCCAGCAGCCAATCGACAGCCATAGCCAAAAACATTCAGTACTTC
CDR3aa: CASSQSTAIAKNIQYF
d_gene: NA
j_gene: TRBJ2-4
v_gene: TRBV3-1
abundance: NA

CDR3nt: TGTGCCAGCAGCGTAGGAGTAGAAGATTCACCCCTCCACTTT
CDR3aa: CASSVGVEDSPLHF
d_gene: NA
j_gene: TRBJ1-6
v_gene: TRBV9
abundance: many

CDR3nt: TGTGCCAGCTCACCACAACAGGGGGCGTCCACCGGGGAGCTGTTTTTT
CDR3aa: CASSPQQGASTGELFF
d_gene: TRBD1
j_gene: TRBJ2-2
v_gene: TRBV18
abundance: many

CDR3nt: TGTGCCTGGAGTGTGCGGGGGAGTAGCACAGATACGCAGTATTTT
CDR3aa: CAWSVRGSSTDTQYF
d_gene: TRBD2
j_gene: TRBJ2-3
v_gene: TRBV30
abundance: few

CDR3nt: TGTGCCATCAGAGACGCCTCCGGACTAGCGGGCACAGATACGCAGTATTTT
CDR3aa: CAIRDASGLAGTDTQYF
d_gene: TRBD2
j_gene: TRBJ2-3
v_gene: TRBV6-1
abundance: many

CDR3nt: TGCGCCACCGGGACTAGGACCTACGAGCAGTACTTC
CDR3aa: CATGTRTYEQYF
d_gene: TRBD2
j_gene: TRBJ2-7
v_gene: TRBV23-1
abundance: NA

CDR3nt: TGTGCCAGTAGTATCTCGGGAGGGCCGATAGACATAGCCAAAAACATTCAGTACTTC
CDR3aa: CASSISGGPIDIAKNIQYF
d_gene: TRBD2
j_gene: TRBJ2-4
v_gene: TRBV19
abundance: many

CDR3nt: TGTGCCAGTAGTCCCCGGACAGGTGGAAGCAATCAGCCCCAGCATTTT
CDR3aa: CASSPRTGGSNQPQHF
d_gene: TRBD1
j_gene: TRBJ1-5
v_gene: TRBV19
abundance: NA

CDR3nt: TGTGCCAGCAGTTCCCTATACTCCGGCGGGCTAAAAGAGACCCAGTACTTC
CDR3aa: CASSSLYSGGLKETQYF
d_gene: NA
j_gene: TRBJ2-5
v_gene: TRBV6-2/TRBV6-3
abundance: many

CDR3nt: TGTGCCAGCAGTCTTAGGAGGGGCACTGAAGCTTTCTTT
CDR3aa: CASSLRRGTEAFF
d_gene: NA
j_gene: TRBJ1-1
v_gene: TRBV6-5
abundance: NA

CDR3nt: TGTGCCAGCAGCTCCGACAGGGACTATCAGCCCCAGCATTTT
CDR3aa: CASSSDRDYQPQHF
d_gene: TRBD1
j_gene: TRBJ1-5
v_gene: TRBV7-9
abundance: many

CDR3nt: TGTGCCAGCACCCAAACAGGGGACTCCTACAATGAGCAGTTCTTC
CDR3aa: CASTQTGDSYNEQFF
d_gene: TRBD1
j_gene: TRBJ2-1
v_gene: TRBV7-6
abundance: NA

CDR3nt: TGTGCCAGCAGTTTATGGGCAGGGGGCGGCACAGATACGCAGTATTTT
CDR3aa: CASSLWAGGGTDTQYF
d_gene: TRBD1
j_gene: TRBJ2-3
v_gene: TRBV28
abundance: few

CDR3nt: TGTGCCAGCAGTTTAGACGGGAACACTGAAGCTTTCTTT
CDR3aa: CASSLDGNTEAFF
d_gene: NA
j_gene: TRBJ1-1
v_gene: TRBV6-6
abundance: many

CDR3nt: TGTGCCAGCTCACCATTGGAGGCGGCAGATACGCAGTATTTT
CDR3aa: CASSPLEAADTQYF
d_gene: NA
j_gene: TRBJ2-3
v_gene: TRBV18
abundance: many

CDR3nt: TGTGCCAGCAGTTTCCAGACCGCCGAACCATATTTT
CDR3aa: CASSFQTAEPYF
d_gene: NA
j_gene: TRBJ1-3
v_gene: TRBV7-9
abundance: many

CDR3nt: TGTGCCAGCAGCACAGGACGCTTAGAGACCCAGTACTTC
CDR3aa: CASSTGRLETQYF
d_gene: NA
j_gene: TRBJ2-5
v_gene: TRBV12-3/TRBV12-4
abundance: many

CDR3nt: TGCAGTGCTCCAAAGCCAGGTCACAATGAGCAGTTCTTC
CDR3aa: CSAPKPGHNEQFF
d_gene: NA
j_gene: TRBJ2-1
v_gene: TRBV20-1
abundance: many

CDR3nt: TGCGCCAGCAGCCAAAACGAGGGGGCTAAGAGCGGGGAGCTGTTTTTT
CDR3aa: CASSQNEGAKSGELFF
d_gene: TRBD1
j_gene: TRBJ2-2
v_gene: TRBV4-3
abundance: many

CDR3nt: TGTGCCAGCAGCTTGGGACTAGCGGGGGAACTTGAGCAGTTCTTC
CDR3aa: CASSLGLAGELEQFF
d_gene: TRBD2
j_gene: TRBJ2-1
v_gene: TRBV11-3
abundance: many

CDR3nt: TGTGCCAGTTTTTTTGGGGGGTCCGGGGAGCTGTTTTTT
CDR3aa: CASFFGGSGELFF
d_gene: NA
j_gene: TRBJ2-2
v_gene: TRBV12-3/TRBV12-4
abundance: many

CDR3nt: TGTGCCAGCAGCAAACAGGGGACCTATAATTCACCCCTCCACTTT
CDR3aa: CASSKQGTYNSPLHF
d_gene: TRBD1
j_gene: TRBJ1-6
v_gene: TRBV7-2
abundance: many

CDR3nt: TGCAGTGCTAGAGTTCGAGGGATGTCGAACGGGAGAGCTGAAGATACGCAGTATTTT
CDR3aa: CSARVRGMSNGRAEDTQYF
d_gene: NA
j_gene: TRBJ2-3
v_gene: TRBV20-1
abundance: many

CDR3nt: TGTGCCACCAGAGAACCAGGACGCTCCTACAATGAGCAGTTCTTC
CDR3aa: CATREPGRSYNEQFF
d_gene: NA
j_gene: TRBJ2-1
v_gene: TRBV15
abundance: many

CDR3nt: TGTGCCAGCAGCTTTCCAAGAACCTCTGGGGCCAACGTCCTGACTTTC
CDR3aa: CASSFPRTSGANVLTF
d_gene: NA
j_gene: TRBJ2-6
v_gene: TRBV7-2
abundance: many

CDR3nt: TGTGCCAGCAGCTTTACACAGGACCACGAGCAGTACTTC
CDR3aa: CASSFTQDHEQYF
d_gene: NA
j_gene: TRBJ2-7
v_gene: TRBV7-7
abundance: many

CDR3nt: TGCGCCAGCAGCTCTGCCCATGCTAGCGGGAGGAAAGCCGGCACAGATACGCAGTATTTT
CDR3aa: CASSSAHASGRKAGTDTQYF
d_gene: TRBD2
j_gene: TRBJ2-3
v_gene: TRBV5-1
abundance: NA

CDR3nt: TGTGCCAGCAGCCATCTTGGGAGTAGCAACACCGGGGAGCTGTTTTTT
CDR3aa: CASSHLGSSNTGELFF
d_gene: NA
j_gene: TRBJ2-2
v_gene: TRBV14
abundance: many

CDR3nt: TGCGCCAGCAGCAGGACTAGCGGGAGGGCACGTGAGCAGTTCTTC
CDR3aa: CASSRTSGRAREQFF
d_gene: TRBD2
j_gene: TRBJ2-1
v_gene: TRBV5-1
abundance: many

CDR3nt: TGTGCCAGCAGCGCCGGTCTGACCCAGTACTTC
CDR3aa: CASSAGLTQYF
d_gene: NA
j_gene: TRBJ2-5
v_gene: TRBV5-4
abundance: NA

CDR3nt: TGCAGTGCTTACCGGGACAGGGGAGACGAGCAGTACTTC
CDR3aa: CSAYRDRGDEQYF
d_gene: TRBD1
j_gene: TRBJ2-7
v_gene: TRBV20-1
abundance: many

CDR3nt: TGTGCCAGCAGCTTATCGGGGGGTGGGGTTTCGGAGACCCAGTACTTC
CDR3aa: CASSLSGGGVSETQYF
d_gene: TRBD2
j_gene: TRBJ2-5
v_gene: TRBV7-2
abundance: many

CDR3nt: TGTGCCAGCAGTTATAGAGGGACCTCCTACGAGCAGTACTTC
CDR3aa: CASSYRGTSYEQYF
d_gene: NA
j_gene: TRBJ2-7
v_gene: TRBV28
abundance: many

CDR3nt: TGCAGCGTTGTGAAAGGAGGAGCCAAAAACATTCAGTACTTC
CDR3aa: CSVVKGGAKNIQYF
d_gene: NA
j_gene: TRBJ2-4
v_gene: TRBV29-1
abundance: many

CDR3nt: TGTGCCAGTAGCACGGGACTGGACTATGGCTACACCTTC
CDR3aa: CASSTGLDYGYTF
d_gene: NA
j_gene: TRBJ1-2
v_gene: TRBV19
abundance: many

CDR3nt: TGTGCCACCAGTCGAAGCCCCCCAGGGGCAGATACGCAGTATTTT
CDR3aa: CATSRSPPGADTQYF
d_gene: NA
j_gene: TRBJ2-3
v_gene: TRBV24-1
abundance: many

CDR3nt: TGTGCCAGCAGTTGGGGGGACAAGATGAACACTGAAGCTTTCTTT
CDR3aa: CASSWGDKMNTEAFF
d_gene: NA
j_gene: TRBJ1-1
v_gene: TRBV6-5
abundance: many

CDR3nt: TGTGCCAGCAGCCAAATCCCACGGGATACGCAGTATTTT
CDR3aa: CASSQIPRDTQYF
d_gene: NA
j_gene: TRBJ2-3
v_gene: TRBV3-1
abundance: many

CDR3nt: TGTGCCAGCACGGGTTCCAGCCATAGCAATCAGCCCCAGCATTTT
CDR3aa: CASTGSSHSNQPQHF
d_gene: NA
j_gene: TRBJ1-5
v_gene: TRBV28
abundance: many

CDR3nt: TGTGCCAGCAGCTTTGCGACAGGGGTGGATGAGCAGTTCTTC
CDR3aa: CASSFATGVDEQFF
d_gene: TRBD1
j_gene: TRBJ2-1
v_gene: TRBV7-2
abundance: many

CDR3nt: TGCAGTGCTTCCGGGGACGGAAGGAACAATCAGCCCCAGCATTTT
CDR3aa: CSASGDGRNNQPQHF
d_gene: NA
j_gene: TRBJ1-5
v_gene: TRBV20-1
abundance: few

CDR3nt: TGCGCCAGCAGCCTGGGGACGGCCGGCCGGAGCACAGATACGCAGTATTTT
CDR3aa: CASSLGTAGRSTDTQYF
d_gene: NA
j_gene: TRBJ2-3
v_gene: TRBV5-1
abundance: many

CDR3nt: TGTGCCACCCTAAGGACAGGGACGGAGACCCAGTACTTC
CDR3aa: CATLRTGTETQYF
d_gene: TRBD1
j_gene: TRBJ2-5
v_gene: TRBV6-6
abundance: many

CDR3nt: TGCAGCGGCCGACTAGCGGGAGCTTCGGATACGCAGTATTTT
CDR3aa: CSGRLAGASDTQYF
d_gene: TRBD2
j_gene: TRBJ2-3
v_gene: TRBV20-1
abundance: many

CDR3nt: TGTGCCAGCAGCCAAACCCGGGGGGGGACTGAAGCTTTCTTT
CDR3aa: CASSQTRGGTEAFF
d_gene: NA
j_gene: TRBJ1-1
v_gene: TRBV3-1
abundance: many

CDR3nt: TGTGCCAGCAGCGCAGCAGGGTACGATACGCAGTATTTT
CDR3aa: CASSAAGYDTQYF
d_gene: NA
j_gene: TRBJ2-3
v_gene: TRBV7-2
abundance: many

CDR3nt: TGCGCCAGCAGCCAAGAGGGTCTGATAAAGGAAAAACTGTTTTTT
CDR3aa: CASSQEGLIKEKLFF
d_gene: NA
j_gene: TRBJ1-4
v_gene: TRBV4-1
abundance: many

CDR3nt: TGTGCCAGCAGTTCCCGCGCGGGGGGGCTGGTGACTGAAGCTTTCTTT
CDR3aa: CASSSRAGGLVTEAFF
d_gene: NA
j_gene: TRBJ1-1
v_gene: TRBV7-2
abundance: many

CDR3nt: TGTGCCATCAAACCTTTCGGACGGCCAAATAGCACAGATACGCAGTATTTT
CDR3aa: CAIKPFGRPNSTDTQYF
d_gene: NA
j_gene: TRBJ2-3
v_gene: TRBV7-9
abundance: NA

CDR3nt: TGCAGTGCTTTTAATCAATTTTTTTCGGACAGAAACTATGGCTACACCTTC
CDR3aa: CSAFNQFFSDRNYGYTF
d_gene: NA
j_gene: TRBJ1-2
v_gene: TRBV20-1
abundance: NA

CDR3nt: TGTGCCAGCAGGGAACTAGCGGGAACGGATGTGGAGACCCAGTACTTC
CDR3aa: CASRELAGTDVETQYF
d_gene: TRBD2
j_gene: TRBJ2-5
v_gene: TRBV5-6
abundance: NA

CDR3nt: TGTGCCATCAGTGAAGGGCCCGGGACAACCTCCTACGAGCAGTACTTC
CDR3aa: CAISEGPGTTSYEQYF
d_gene: NA
j_gene: TRBJ2-7
v_gene: TRBV10-3
abundance: many